The 3 T cell receptor beta chains below come from one sample, sequenced in a study of cytomegalovirus exposure and HLA in healthy donors. Vbeta (60) and Jbeta (13) primers were used in the PCR. Generated by immunoSEQ multiplex PCR, the TCRdb table keeps only in-frame clones and is missing some. The table lists roughly 150,000 clones, around 80% of them singletons. Material for sequencing was PBMCs. The source is a male donor in good health and CMV-seronegative.

The gene calls are TRBV7-6 and TRBJ2-2; tentative D call: TRBD2 (7 bases). Trimming shortened V by 5 bases and J by 4 bases, and 14 bases separated the two germline ends. Germline-derived CDR1 and CDR2 are SGHVS and FNYEAQ. The CDR3 is made up of 15 amino acids. The CDR3 spells CASSGGGSLTGELFF. CDR3 DNA sequence: TGTGCCAGCAGCGGCGGGGGCTCCCTCACCGGGGAGCTGTTTTTT. Filled out from reference TRBV7-6 and TRBJ2-2, the complete variable domain reads GAGVSQSPRYKVTKRGQDVALRCDPISGHVSLYWYRQALGQGPEFLTYFNYEAQQDKSGLPNDRFSAERPEGSISTLTIQRTEQRDSAMYRCASSGGGSLTGELFFGEGSRLTVL.

The rearrangement uses TRBV30 and TRBJ2-3; 7 bases match TRBD1. Germline V lookup: CDR1 GTSNPN, CDR2 SVGIG (reference sequence). J was trimmed by 0 bases and V by 0 bases; bases with no gene match: 0. CDR3 length: 14 amino acids. The CDR3 DNA reads TGTGCCTGGAGTGTAGGGGGCAGCACAGATACGCAGTATTTT. Translating gives CAWSVGGSTDTQYF.

The genes are TRBV29-1 and TRBJ2-2; D gene ambiguous. The germline gives CDR1 SQVTM, CDR2 ANQGSEA. The V gene lost 2 bases and the J gene lost 4 bases, with 14 bases spanning the gap. This CDR3 has 15 amino acids. CDR3 amino acids: CSVEMPYSGTGELFF. The CDR3 DNA sequence: TGCAGCGTTGAAATGCCCTACTCGGGCACCGGGGAGCTGTTTTTT.